A single sample gave rise to the 7 T cell receptor beta chains below, sequenced in a study of blood T cell repertoires in COVID-19. Assay used: immunoSEQ multiplex PCR; TCRdb lists only in-frame clones, some missing. Here the sample spans 310,000 or so clones, about 87% being singletons. Sequencing was done on a sample of peripheral blood. Receptors originate from a man aged 65-85 years with acute or convalescent COVID-19.

The rearrangement uses TRBV28 and TRBJ2-7; TRBD2 aligns across 9 bases. CDR1 is MDHEN, CDR2 SYDVKM, per germline. The CDR3 is 15 amino acids. The ends lost 11 bases at V and 0 bases at J; junction bases unmatched: 11. DNA of the CDR3: TGTGCCCGCCGCGGGGGCGGGGGGGCCTCCTACGAGCAGTACTTC. Translating it yields CARRGGGGASYEQYF.

The chain carries TRBV3-1 (or the pseudogene TRBV3-2) and TRBJ2-7; 9 bases are shared with TRBD2. The V gene end was trimmed by 5 bases and the J gene end by 3 bases; junction bases not matched to a gene: 5. The CDR3 is 14 amino acids. CDR1 is LGHDT and CDR2 is YNNKEL in the germline V gene (reference sequence). In nucleotides, the CDR3 is TGTGCCAGCAGCGTAGGGACTAGCTACTACGAGCAGTACTTC. Protein product: CASSVGTSYYEQYF.

The J gene is TRBJ2-3, the V gene TRBV7-2; 10 bases line up with TRBD1. The germline V gene encodes CDR1 SGHTA and CDR2 FQGNSA. The CDR3 has 16 residues. Trimming removed 2 bases from V and 2 bases from J; junction bases left unmatched: 4. The CDR3 DNA is TGTGCCAGCAGCTTACAGACAGGGGGCCTCACAGATACGCAGTATTTT. This codes for CASSLQTGGLTDTQYF.

J is TRBJ2-2 and V is TRBV5-1, with D possibly being TRBD1 (5 bases). The V end was cut by 0 bases, the J end by 0 bases, with 9 bases between. The CDR3 runs to 16 residues. Germline V gives CDR1 SGHRS, CDR2 YFSETQ. CDR3 bases: TGCGCCAGCAGCTTGGGACAGCTCGCGAACACCGGGGAGCTGTTTTTT. Protein product: CASSLGQLANTGELFF.

The gene calls are TRBV14 and TRBJ1-2; D possibly corresponds to TRBD1 (5 bases). The CDR3 sequence is 14 residues long. The V gene lost 5 bases and the J gene lost 5 bases, with 15 bases spanning the gap. The germline CDR1 and CDR2 sequences are SGHDN and FVKESK. The CDR3 DNA is TGTGCCAGCAGCAAGGACACTCTAGGGTATGGCTACACCTTC. Amino acids: CASSKDTLGYGYTF.

The chain uses TRBV7-9 and TRBJ2-5; TRBD1 might be the D (5 bases). V was pared by 5 bases and J by 1 base, with 11 bases between. The CDR3 consists of 14 residues. The germline gives CDR1 SEHNR, CDR2 FQNEAQ (reference sequence). CDR3 sequence reads: CASSLKGSQETQYF. Written as DNA, the CDR3 is TGTGCCAGCAGCCTAAAGGGGTCCCAAGAGACCCAGTACTTC.

The table lists this clone with a few counts. V is TRBV28 and J is TRBJ1-1, with a tentative D call TRBD1 (5 bases). There are 13 residues in the CDR3. The V gene lost 6 bases and the J gene lost 4 bases, with 12 bases spanning the gap. CDR1 is MDHEN, CDR2 SYDVKM, per germline. Here the CDR3 DNA reads TGTGCCAGCAGCCGGGACTTGGGCACTGAAGCTTTCTTT. It codes for CASSRDLGTEAFF.